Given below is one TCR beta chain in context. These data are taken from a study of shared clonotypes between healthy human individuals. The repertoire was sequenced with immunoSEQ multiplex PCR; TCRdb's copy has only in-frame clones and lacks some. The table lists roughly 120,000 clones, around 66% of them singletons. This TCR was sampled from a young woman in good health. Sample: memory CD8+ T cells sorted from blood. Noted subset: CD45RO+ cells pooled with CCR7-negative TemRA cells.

CDR3 DNA sequence: TGTGCCAGCAGCTTAAAGTCCGATCCCACAGATACGCAGTATTTT. It is translated as CASSLKSDPTDTQYF. The chain carries TRBV7-6 and TRBJ2-3; no firm D call. V lost 2 bases, J lost 2 bases, and 11 bases lay in between. Per the germline V gene, CDR1 is SGHVS and CDR2 is FNYEAQ. CDR3 length: 15 amino acids.